This T cell receptor beta chain emerged from a study of T cell repertoires in cytomegalovirus infection. Study in general: Both recently identified HLA-C-restricted and well-studied HLA-B-restricted CMV epitopes were used in the study. General study results and limits: Totalled public TCR beta family frequency picked out people who carried CMV plus the relevant HLA.

TCRdb used MiXCR to reprocess the reads, holding one entry per CDR3 protein. The sample lists 65,000 to 85,000 distinct CDR3 sequences; 28% were seen once. With regard to this clonotype: The antigen remains undetermined.

The receptor was derived from a human donor in good health (CMV status not recorded). Some clones in this sample may be carry-over from other donors' samples. The sequencing here drew on CD8+ T cells from cultured PBMCs, taken from culture after CMV antigen stimulation.

This CDR3 is CASSHRTGGMNEQFF. Written as DNA, the CDR3 is TGTGCCAGCAGCCATAGGACGGGAGGAATGAATGAGCAGTTCTTC. This sequence joins TRBV3-1 and TRBJ2-1; TRBD2 aligns across 7 bases. With 3 bases clipped from V and 7 bases from J, the junction kept 9 bases outside the gene matches. The CDR3 spans 15 residues. The germline CDR1 and CDR2 sequences are LGHDT and YNNKEL (reference sequence).